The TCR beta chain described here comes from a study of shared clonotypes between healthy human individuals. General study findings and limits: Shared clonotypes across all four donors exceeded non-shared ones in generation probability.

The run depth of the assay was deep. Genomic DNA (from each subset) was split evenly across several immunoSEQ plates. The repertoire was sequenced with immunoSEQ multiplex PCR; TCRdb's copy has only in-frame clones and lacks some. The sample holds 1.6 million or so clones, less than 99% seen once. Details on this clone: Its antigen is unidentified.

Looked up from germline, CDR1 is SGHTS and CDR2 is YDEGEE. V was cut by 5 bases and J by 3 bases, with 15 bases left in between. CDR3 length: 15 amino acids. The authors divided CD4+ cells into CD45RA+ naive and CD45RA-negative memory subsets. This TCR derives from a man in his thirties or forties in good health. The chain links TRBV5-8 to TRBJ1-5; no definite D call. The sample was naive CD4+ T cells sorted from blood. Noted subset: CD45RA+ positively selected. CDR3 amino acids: CASRLIWGDNQPQHF. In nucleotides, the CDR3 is TGTGCCAGCAGACTCATCTGGGGAGACAATCAGCCCCAGCATTTT.